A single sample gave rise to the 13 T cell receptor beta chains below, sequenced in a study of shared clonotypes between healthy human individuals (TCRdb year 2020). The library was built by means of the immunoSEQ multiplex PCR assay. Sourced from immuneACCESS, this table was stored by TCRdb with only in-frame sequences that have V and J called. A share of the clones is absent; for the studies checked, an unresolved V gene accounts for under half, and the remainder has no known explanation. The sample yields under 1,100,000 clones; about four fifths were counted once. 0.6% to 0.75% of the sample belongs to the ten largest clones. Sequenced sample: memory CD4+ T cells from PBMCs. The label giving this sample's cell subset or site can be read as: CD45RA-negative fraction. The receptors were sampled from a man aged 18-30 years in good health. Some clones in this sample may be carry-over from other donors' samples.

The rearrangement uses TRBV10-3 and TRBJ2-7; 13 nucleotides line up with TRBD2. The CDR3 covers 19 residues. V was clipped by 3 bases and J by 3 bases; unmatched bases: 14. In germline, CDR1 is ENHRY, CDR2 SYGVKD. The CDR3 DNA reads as TGTGCCATCAGTGAAAGGACTAGCGGGAGTTCTCCAGGCCACTACGAGCAGTACTTC. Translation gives CAISERTSGSSPGHYEQYF.

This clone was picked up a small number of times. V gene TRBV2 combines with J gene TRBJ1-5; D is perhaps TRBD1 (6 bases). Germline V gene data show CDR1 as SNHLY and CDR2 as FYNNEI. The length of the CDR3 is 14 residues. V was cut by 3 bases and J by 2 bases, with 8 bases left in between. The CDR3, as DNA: TGTGCCAGCAGTGATCCAGGGGGCAATCAGCCCCAGCATTTT. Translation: CASSDPGGNQPQHF.

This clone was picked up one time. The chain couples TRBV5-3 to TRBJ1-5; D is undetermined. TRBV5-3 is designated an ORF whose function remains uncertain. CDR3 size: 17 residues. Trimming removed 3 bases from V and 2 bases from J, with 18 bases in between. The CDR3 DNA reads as TGTGCCAGAAGCTGTGACTCATCCCCTAGGGGCAATCAGCCCCAGCATTTT. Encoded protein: CARSCDSSPRGNQPQHF.

CDR3 nucleotides: TGTGCCAGCAGTTTATTTCGTTCTCCGGGCCAGGGCTACACCTTC. As protein: CASSLFRSPGQGYTF. The chain joins TRBV28 to TRBJ1-2; D unresolved. Germline V CDR1 and CDR2: MDHEN, SYDVKM. V gave up 1 base and J gave up 8 bases, with 17 bases separating them. CDR3 length: 15 amino acids.

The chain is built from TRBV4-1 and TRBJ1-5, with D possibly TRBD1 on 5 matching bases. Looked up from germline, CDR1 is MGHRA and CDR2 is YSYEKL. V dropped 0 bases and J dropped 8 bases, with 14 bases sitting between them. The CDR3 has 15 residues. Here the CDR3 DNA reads TGCGCCAGCAGCCAAGATTGGAGGGGCCGGGAGCCCCAGCATTTT. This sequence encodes CASSQDWRGREPQHF.

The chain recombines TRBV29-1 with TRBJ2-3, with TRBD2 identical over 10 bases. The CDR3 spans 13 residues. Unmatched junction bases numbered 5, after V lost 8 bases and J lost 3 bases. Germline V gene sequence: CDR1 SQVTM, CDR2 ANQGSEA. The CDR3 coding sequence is TGCAGCAAGCGGGAGGGCGGAACAGATACGCAGTATTTT. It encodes CSKREGGTDTQYF.

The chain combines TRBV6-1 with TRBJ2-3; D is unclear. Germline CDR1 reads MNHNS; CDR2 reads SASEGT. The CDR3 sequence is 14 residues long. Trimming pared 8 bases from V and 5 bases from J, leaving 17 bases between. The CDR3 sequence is CASSVGIRLDTQYF. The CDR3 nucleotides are TGTGCCAGCTCCGTGGGGATTAGACTAGATACGCAGTATTTT.

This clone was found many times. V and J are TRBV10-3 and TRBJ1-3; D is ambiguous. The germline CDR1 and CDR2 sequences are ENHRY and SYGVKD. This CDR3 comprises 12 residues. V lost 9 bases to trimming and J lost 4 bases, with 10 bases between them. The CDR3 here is CAMSGDGNTIYF. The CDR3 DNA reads TGTGCCATGTCGGGCGACGGAAACACCATATATTTT.

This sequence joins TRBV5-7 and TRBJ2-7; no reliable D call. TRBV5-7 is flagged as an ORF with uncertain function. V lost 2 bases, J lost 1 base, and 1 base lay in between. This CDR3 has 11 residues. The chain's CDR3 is CASSFSYEQYF. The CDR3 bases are TGTGCCAGCAGCTTTTCCTACGAGCAGTACTTC.

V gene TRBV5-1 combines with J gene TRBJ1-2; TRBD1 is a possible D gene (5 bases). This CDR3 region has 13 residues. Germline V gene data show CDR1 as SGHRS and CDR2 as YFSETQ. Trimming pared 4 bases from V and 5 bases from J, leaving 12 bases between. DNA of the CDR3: TGCGCCAGCAGCCTGGGGACGGATTATGGCTACACCTTC. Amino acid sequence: CASSLGTDYGYTF.

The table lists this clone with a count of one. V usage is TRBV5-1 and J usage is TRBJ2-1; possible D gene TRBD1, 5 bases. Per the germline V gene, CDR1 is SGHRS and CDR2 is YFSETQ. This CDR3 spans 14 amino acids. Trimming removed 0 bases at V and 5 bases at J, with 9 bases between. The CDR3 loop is CASSLVATDNEQFF. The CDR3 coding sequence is TGCGCCAGCAGCTTGGTGGCGACAGACAATGAGCAGTTCTTC.

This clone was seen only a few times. The CDR3 sequence is CATTVAGVEETQYF. In nucleotides, the CDR3 is TGTGCCACCACGGTAGCGGGAGTGGAAGAGACCCAGTACTTC. The V and J genes are TRBV19 and TRBJ2-5; 9 positions match TRBD2. The CDR3 is 14 residues long. V was pared by 10 bases and J by 3 bases, with 9 bases of the junction left unmatched. Germline lookup yields CDR1 LNHDA and CDR2 SQIVND (reference sequence).

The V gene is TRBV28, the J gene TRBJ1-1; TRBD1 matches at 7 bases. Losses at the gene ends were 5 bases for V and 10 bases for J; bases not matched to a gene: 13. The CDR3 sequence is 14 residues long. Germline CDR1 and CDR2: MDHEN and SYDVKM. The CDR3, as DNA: TGTGCCAGCAGTACCAGGACAGGAGTGCTTGGAGCTTTCTTT. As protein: CASSTRTGVLGAFF.